The 27 T cell receptor beta chains presented below share a single source sample, sequenced in a study of cytotoxic CD8 clonotypes in ibrutinib-treated CLL. TCRdb's table, derived via immunoSEQ multiplex PCR, lists solely in-frame clones and lacks some. The data contain about 140,000 clones, 80% of them singletons. Sequenced here: PBMCs, sampled after 36 months of ibrutinib treatment. Receptors originate from a human donor with chronic lymphocytic leukemia.

Only a few counts were recorded for this clone. The chain links TRBV4-1 to TRBJ1-2; D ambiguous. V gave up 0 bases and J gave up 2 bases, with 10 bases separating them. This CDR3 is built from 15 residues. CDR1 is MGHRA, CDR2 YSYEKL, per germline. Here the CDR3 reads CASSQDLTGNYGYTF. CDR3 nucleotide sequence: TGCGCCAGCAGCCAAGACTTAACGGGGAACTATGGCTACACCTTC.

A few counts support this clone. The chain carries TRBV5-1 and TRBJ2-5; 12 bases match TRBD2. Per germline, CDR1 SGHRS and CDR2 YFSETQ. V shed 2 bases and J 5 bases; nucleotides not matched to a gene: 4. The length of the CDR3 is 15 residues. The DNA of the CDR3 is TGCGCCAGCAGCTTAGCTAGCGGGGGGGCCGAGACCCAGTACTTC. This codes for CASSLASGGAETQYF.

The V and J genes are TRBV5-6 and TRBJ2-7, with D hard to call. Trimming removed 2 bases from V and 3 bases from J, with 6 bases in between. This CDR3 is built from 12 residues. CDR1 SGHDT and CDR2 YYEEEE come from the germline V gene. The CDR3, as DNA: TGTGCCAGCAGCTTCGGTTTCTACGAGCAGTACTTC. Protein product: CASSFGFYEQYF. The whole variable domain, filled in from reference TRBV5-6 and TRBJ2-7, reads DAGVTQSPTHLIKTRGQQVTLRCSPKSGHDTVSWYQQALGQGPQFIFQYYEEEERQRGNFPDRFSGHQFPNYSSELNVNALLLGDSALYLCASSFGFYEQYFGPGTRLTVT.

This clone was detected only a few times. The chain employs TRBV11-3 and TRBJ2-3; TRBD2 matches 7 bases. Trimming cost V 5 bases and J 5 bases; bases outside gene matches: 10. The CDR3 has 15 residues. Germline V lookup: CDR1 SGHNT, CDR2 YENEEA. This chain's CDR3 is CASSSGVFHGDTQYF. CDR3 coding DNA: TGTGCCAGCAGCAGCGGGGTATTTCATGGAGATACGCAGTATTTT.

The chain uses TRBV30 and TRBJ2-7, with D perhaps matching TRBD1 (5 bases). Trimming took off 3 bases at V and 3 bases at J, with 15 bases between the two ends. Germline CDR1 GTSNPN, CDR2 SVGIG (reference sequence). CDR3 size: 14 residues. The DNA for the CDR3 is TGTGCCTGGAGGTTGTCAGGGATCTACTACGAGCAGTACTTC. Translating it yields CAWRLSGIYYEQYF.

This chain links TRBV5-1 with TRBJ1-1; a possible D gene is TRBD1 (5 bases). CDR1 and CDR2 from the germline V gene are SGHRS and YFSETQ. V was pared by 4 bases and J by 0 bases, with 10 bases between. The CDR3 extends over 14 amino acids. In nucleotides, the CDR3 is TGCGCCAGCAGCGCATGGGGGATGAACACTGAAGCTTTCTTT. Its translation is CASSAWGMNTEAFF.

The J gene is TRBJ1-1, the V gene TRBV18, with 7 nucleotides matching TRBD1. V lost 3 bases, J lost 3 bases, and 4 bases stayed unmatched. Germline V CDR1 and CDR2: KGHSH, LQKENI. The CDR3 totals 14 residues. This CDR3 reads CASSPQGGDTEAFF. CDR3 bases: TGTGCCAGCTCACCGCAGGGGGGTGACACTGAAGCTTTCTTT.

The chain employs TRBV27 and TRBJ2-2; D not resolved. Germline CDR1 MNHEY, CDR2 SMNVEV (reference sequence). The CDR3 sequence is 16 residues long. V was clipped by 2 bases and J by 3 bases, with 13 bases between them. The CDR3 loop is CASSLNIGGDTGELFF. CDR3 bases: TGTGCCAGCAGTTTAAACATAGGTGGGGACACCGGGGAGCTGTTTTTT.

Of note for this clone: Mismatch with germline at one junction end may stem from a read error. Written as DNA, the CDR3 is TGTGCCGGCAGCTCCCGGGACAGGTCCTCCTACAATGAGCAGTTCTTC. Translating gives CAGSSRDRSSYNEQFF. The chain uses TRBV13 and TRBJ2-1, with TRBD1 matching 8 bases. Looked up from germline, CDR1 is PRHDT and CDR2 is FYEKMQ (reference sequence). The CDR3 totals 16 residues.

The V gene is TRBV29-1, the J gene TRBJ1-1; D remains unclear. The germline V and J ends were trimmed by 5 bases and 1 base, with 11 bases remaining between them. The V gene's germline CDR1 is SQVTM and CDR2 ANQGSEA. The CDR3 has 13 amino acids. CDR3: CSVRHGSNTEAFF. The CDR3, as DNA: TGCAGCGTTCGACATGGTTCGAACACTGAAGCTTTCTTT.

In its sample, this clone was seen a few times. The chain is built from TRBV10-3 and TRBJ2-2, with D possibly matching TRBD2 (5 bases). CDR1 and CDR2 from the germline V gene are ENHRY and SYGVKD. The CDR3 is 15 residues long. Trimming cost V 7 bases and J 6 bases, with 18 bases left between them. The chain's CDR3 is CAITPDGSSPGELFF. In DNA, the CDR3 is TGTGCCATCACACCTGACGGGTCTAGCCCCGGGGAGCTGTTTTTT.

J is TRBJ1-2 and V is TRBV7-2, with a possible D match to TRBD1 (6 bases). The CDR3 spans 14 residues. Trimming took 4 bases from V and 1 from J, leaving 10 bases between them. Germline assignment: CDR1 SGHTA and CDR2 FQGNSA. CDR3 loop: CASSSRQVNYGYTF. DNA of the CDR3: TGTGCCAGCAGCTCCCGACAGGTTAACTATGGCTACACCTTC.

V is TRBV4-1 and J is TRBJ2-3; TRBD1 agrees at 9 bases. Trimming removed 4 bases from V and 3 bases from J; junction bases left unmatched: 8. Germline-derived CDR1 and CDR2 are MGHRA and YSYEKL. The CDR3 is made up of 16 amino acids. The CDR3 DNA reads TGCGCCAGCAGCCCCGGGACAGGGATAAGGACAGATACGCAGTATTTT. Its translation is CASSPGTGIRTDTQYF.

The V call is TRBV9, the J call TRBJ1-1; perhaps TRBD1 as D (5 bases). The germline V gene encodes CDR1 SGDLS and CDR2 YYNGEE. The V end lost 3 bases, the J end lost 7 bases, and 22 bases lay between the germline ends. CDR3 length equals 16 residues. Written as DNA, the CDR3 is TGTGCCAGCAGCGCTCGGCTCAGGGAATTCGGGGATGAAGCTTTCTTT. Translated, it gives CASSARLREFGDEAFF.

CDR3 DNA: TGCAGCGTGAAGGGGACGAGTAATGAAAAACTGTTTTTT. This codes for CSVKGTSNEKLFF. The chain joins TRBV29-1 to TRBJ1-4, with D tentatively TRBD1 (5 bases). Germline CDR1 SQVTM, CDR2 ANQGSEA. The CDR3 consists of 13 residues. V was pared by 6 bases and J by 4 bases, with 12 bases between. The full variable domain, completed using reference TRBV29-1 and TRBJ1-4, is SAVISQKPSRDICQRGTSLTIQCQVDSQVTMMFWYRQQPGQSLTLIATANQGSEATYESGFVIDKFPISRPNLTFSTLTVSNMSPEDSSIYLCSVKGTSNEKLFFGSGTQLSVL.

This clone has only one observation. The rearrangement uses TRBV4-1 and TRBJ1-1; the D gene is possibly TRBD1 (6 bases). This CDR3 contains 18 residues. The germline V gene has CDR1 MGHRA and CDR2 YSYEKL. V was trimmed by 0 bases and J by 3 bases, leaving 20 bases between them. The CDR3 bases are TGCGCCAGCAGCCAAGATTCCCGAAGAACAGGGTATCACACTGAAGCTTTCTTT. Amino acids: CASSQDSRRTGYHTEAFF.

This rearrangement joins TRBV6-5 to TRBJ1-2; no clear D. From germline, CDR1 is MNHEY and CDR2 SVGAGI. V was clipped by 0 bases and J by 5 bases, with 13 bases between them. This CDR3 spans 15 amino acids. The chain's CDR3 is CASSYSKGQVYGYTF. As DNA, the CDR3 is TGTGCCAGCAGTTACTCGAAGGGCCAGGTTTATGGCTACACCTTC.

The gene calls are TRBV11-2 and TRBJ2-7, with 12 nucleotides matching TRBD1. The CDR3 covers 15 residues. Germline CDR1 SGHAT, CDR2 FQNNGV. The junction had 6 bases not matched to a gene; V was cut back by 5 bases and J by 4 bases. The CDR3: CASSPGTGGDYEQYF. CDR3 coding DNA: TGTGCCAGCAGCCCCGGGACAGGGGGCGATTACGAGCAGTACTTC.

This chain links TRBV7-9 with TRBJ1-2; D ambiguous. The germline V gene encodes CDR1 SEHNR and CDR2 FQNEAQ (reference sequence). Trimming cost V 1 base and J 1 base, with 10 bases left between them. There are 15 residues in the CDR3. CDR3 region: CASSLEYTLNYGYTF. The DNA for the CDR3 is TGTGCCAGCAGCTTAGAATACACCCTTAACTATGGCTACACCTTC.

The rearrangement links TRBV6-6 to TRBJ2-1, with TRBD1 as a possible D gene (6 bases). CDR3 length equals 14 residues. From germline, CDR1 is MNHNY and CDR2 SVGAGI (reference sequence). V was pared by 0 bases and J by 6 bases, with 9 bases between. CDR3 coding DNA: TGTGCCAGCAGTTACTCGGGGGCTAGCAATGAGCAGTTCTTC. Translation gives CASSYSGASNEQFF.

This clone was counted only a few times. V and J are TRBV12-5 and TRBJ1-1, with D perhaps matching TRBD1 (6 bases). Per germline, CDR1 LGHNT and CDR2 FRNRAP. The CDR3 has 13 residues. V shed 4 bases and J shed 11 bases, with 17 bases lying between them. The CDR3 nucleotides are TGTGCTAGTGGTTGGTCGGACAGCCAAGCGGCTTTCTTT. The encoded protein is CASGWSDSQAAFF.

CDR3 protein: CASSPSDSISGNTIYF. In nucleotides, the CDR3 is TGTGCCAGTAGTCCATCGGACAGCATCTCTGGAAACACCATATATTTT. The chain combines TRBV19 with TRBJ1-3, with D perhaps TRBD1 (6 bases). V lost 5 bases to trimming and J lost 0 bases, with 14 bases between them. Germline assignment: CDR1 LNHDA and CDR2 SQIVND (reference sequence). The CDR3 length is 16 residues.

The chain recombines TRBV19 with TRBJ2-1; possible D gene TRBD2, 5 bases. In germline, CDR1 is LNHDA, CDR2 SQIVND (reference sequence). The CDR3 runs to 14 residues. V shed 2 bases and J shed 9 bases, with 14 bases lying between them. In DNA form, the CDR3 reads TGTGCCAGTAGTATAAGAGGGTCTTCGGGTGAGCAGTTCTTC. It yields the protein CASSIRGSSGEQFF. The variable domain in full, completed from reference TRBV19 and TRBJ2-1, reads DGGITQSPKYLFRKEGQNVTLSCEQNLNHDAMYWYRQDPGQGLRLIYYSQIVNDFQKGDIAEGYSVSREKKESFPLTVTSAQKNPTAFYLCASSIRGSSGEQFFGPGTRLTVL.

The chain recombines TRBV29-1 with TRBJ2-4, with 9 bases identical to TRBD2. The trim removed 0 bases at V and 6 bases at J, leaving 9 bases unmatched. The CDR3 sequence is 16 residues long. Germline V gene data show CDR1 as SQVTM and CDR2 as ANQGSEA. DNA of the CDR3: TGCAGCGTTGAAGAATCTTGGGCTAGCGGGACAAACATTCAGTACTTC. Translated: CSVEESWASGTNIQYF.

This clone has a single count. The chain has TRBV30 and TRBJ1-5, with D uncertain. Germline CDR1 reads GTSNPN; CDR2 reads SVGIG (reference sequence). There are 15 residues in the CDR3. V dropped 4 bases and J dropped 3 bases, with 16 bases sitting between them. CDR3 in DNA: TGTGCCTGGAAACAGCGAGGAGGATTCAATCAGCCCCAGCATTTT. This encodes CAWKQRGGFNQPQHF.

This chain joins TRBV28 and TRBJ1-2, with a tentative D call TRBD1 (5 bases). The CDR3 runs 15 residues. Germline V gives CDR1 MDHEN, CDR2 SYDVKM. Trimming shortened V by 5 bases and J by 3 bases, and 16 bases separated the two germline ends. The CDR3 region is CASSPQGRLHYGYTF. The CDR3 region has the DNA TGTGCCAGCAGTCCCCAGGGCCGGCTTCACTATGGCTACACCTTC.

The V call is TRBV10-3, the J call TRBJ2-3; D remains unclear. Per germline, CDR1 ENHRY and CDR2 SYGVKD. The CDR3 is made up of 14 amino acids. Between the trimmed V and J ends, which lost 11 bases and 5 bases, there was a span of 20 bases. CDR3 amino acids: CAGNPTPSRDTQYF. CDR3 nucleotides: TGTGCCGGGAACCCAACCCCGAGTCGAGATACGCAGTATTTT.